This is a list of T cell receptor beta chains from one sample in a study of OX40 agonist ivuxolimab in advanced cancers. The table came from immunoSEQ multiplex PCR; TCRdb's copy has only in-frame clones and leaves some out. This sample has about 80,000 clones, with 80% to 90% found just once. The sample in question was CD4+ or CD8+ T cells sorted from blood, obtained in a trial of the OX40 agonist ivuxolimab. All receptors derive from an adult with an advanced solid tumor such as melanoma, head and neck, liver or kidney cancer. The CDR3 runs from the conserved cysteine through the conserved F or W. The D gene is left open where the match is weak. Clone sizes are given selectively: once, few, many, or a class where the clone is expanded.

v_call	d_call	clone_size	j_call	cdr3_nt	cdr3_aa
TRBV5-1	.	.	TRBJ2-3	TGCGCCAGCAGCCTGATACCGGGGTCCGATACGCAGTATTTT	CASSLIPGSDTQYF
TRBV19	.	.	TRBJ1-2	TGTGCCAGTAGTAGTGAATCTGCTCCGGGGCAGTCGAACTATGGCTACACCTTC	CASSSESAPGQSNYGYTF
TRBV4-3	.	.	TRBJ1-6	TGCGCCAGCAGCCAAGATCTCAGAAATTCACCCCTCCACTTT	CASSQDLRNSPLHF
TRBV19	TRBD2	.	TRBJ2-3	TGTGCCAGTAGTATATACTTCATAGGGCTAGCGGGAATGGAGGGATTCACAGATACGCAGTATTTT	CASSIYFIGLAGMEGFTDTQYF
TRBV7-9	.	.	TRBJ2-3	TGTGCCAGCAGCTTAGACGCTGTGAGCACAGATACGCAGTATTTT	CASSLDAVSTDTQYF
TRBV7-9	.	few	TRBJ2-1	TGTGCCAGCAGCGGACCCCTAGCAGTCTCCTACAATGAGCAGTTCTTC	CASSGPLAVSYNEQFF
TRBV10-3	.	.	TRBJ2-5	TGTGCCATCAGTGAGTCGGGCGGGGGCTTAGAGACCCAGTACTTC	CAISESGGGLETQYF
TRBV28	.	.	TRBJ2-5	TGTGCCAGCAGTTTTAAAGGACGGCGGACCCAGTACTTC	CASSFKGRRTQYF
TRBV6-5	.	.	TRBJ1-4	TGTGCCATCAGTGAGGACGGGACGCGAGTAAAACTGTTTTTT	CAISEDGTRVKLFF
TRBV6-1	.	once	TRBJ2-3	TGTGCCAGCAGTGAATTGGTAGCAGATACGCAGTATTTT	CASSELVADTQYF
TRBV29-1	.	.	TRBJ1-5	TGCAGCGCGAGGGGAGGGGGTTCCAATCAGCCCCAGCATTTT	CSARGGGSNQPQHF
TRBV10-3	.	.	TRBJ1-5	TGTGCCATCAGTGAGGCGGGTGGGGGCACCCTCAATCAGCCCCAGCATTTT	CAISEAGGGTLNQPQHF
TRBV10-3	TRBD2	.	TRBJ2-5	TGTGCCATCAGGGACGGGGGGGCGGAGACCCAGTACTTC	CAIRDGGAETQYF
TRBV27	.	.	TRBJ1-1	TGTGCCAGCAGTCGGGCAGGGGTTACGTTGAACACTGAAGCTTTCTTT	CASSRAGVTLNTEAFF
TRBV7-9	TRBD2	.	TRBJ2-1	TGTGCCAGCAGCTTAGGACTAGCGGGAGTATCTAATGAGCAGTTCTTC	CASSLGLAGVSNEQFF
TRBV27	TRBD2	.	TRBJ2-1	TGTGCCAGCAGTTTTGGGGGACTAGCGGACCTATTGACACGCAATGAGCAGTTCTTC	CASSFGGLADLLTRNEQFF
TRBV27	TRBD2	.	TRBJ2-1	TGTGCCAGCAGGCGTCTAGCGGGAGGGCCGGTTGAGCAGTTCTTC	CASRRLAGGPVEQFF
TRBV5-4	.	.	TRBJ2-3	TGTGCCAGCAGCCACTCAGATACGCAGTATTTT	CASSHSDTQYF
TRBV12-5	TRBD1	.	TRBJ2-3	TGTGCTAGTGGTTTCGGGACAGGGGATTTTGAAGATACGCAGTATTTT	CASGFGTGDFEDTQYF
TRBV16	.	.	TRBJ2-1	TGTGCCAGCAGCCAATTTGGCAGGGGGGACAATGAGCAGTTCTTC	CASSQFGRGDNEQFF
TRBV29-1	TRBD2	.	TRBJ2-7	TGCAGCGCAGGGACTAGCGCATCCTACGAGCAGTACTTC	CSAGTSASYEQYF
TRBV7-8	.	.	TRBJ2-1	TGTGCCAGCAGCCCCGTGGACGTTGGGGCTAACAATGAGCAGTTCTTC	CASSPVDVGANNEQFF
TRBV5-4	.	many	TRBJ2-7	TGTGCCAGCAGCTTCGCCTCCTACGAGCAGTACTTC	CASSFASYEQYF
TRBV11-3	.	.	TRBJ2-6	TGTGCCAGCAGCTTTGGTCGCGGCACTGGGGCCAACGTCCTGACTTTC	CASSFGRGTGANVLTF
TRBV30	.	once	TRBJ1-6	TGTGCCTGGAGTGTCGGACAGACTAATTCACCCCTCCACTTT	CAWSVGQTNSPLHF
TRBV7-9	.	.	TRBJ2-5	TGTGCCACTCTGCCCGCAGGGGGAGGGCCGGTGCGGGACCAGTACTTC	CATLPAGGGPVRDQYF
TRBV10-1	.	.	TRBJ2-6	TGCGCCAGCAGTGAGGGCTCTGGGGCCAACGTCCTGACTTTC	CASSEGSGANVLTF
TRBV7-2	.	.	TRBJ1-6	TGTGCCAGCAGCCAAGATCGTCTCGGGATACAATCACCCCTCCACTTT	CASSQDRLGIQSPLHF
TRBV28	TRBD2	.	TRBJ2-3	TGTGCCAGCAGCCCCCAGTGGACTAGCGCAGATACGCAGTATTTT	CASSPQWTSADTQYF
TRBV6-6	TRBD1	.	TRBJ2-3	TGTGCCAGCAGTCCTTGGGACAGCAGCACAGATACGCAGTATTTT	CASSPWDSSTDTQYF
TRBV27	.	.	TRBJ2-3	TGTGCCAGCAGGCTCAGGGACCCGCAATCTAAAGATACGCAGTATTTT	CASRLRDPQSKDTQYF
TRBV4-1	.	.	TRBJ1-1	TGCGCCAGCAGCCGAACGACCCGGGTCTCGAACACTGAAGCTTTCTTT	CASSRTTRVSNTEAFF
TRBV6-5	.	.	TRBJ2-7	TGTGCCAGCCTTGCCGGCTACGAGCAGTACTTC	CASLAGYEQYF
TRBV7-8	.	.	TRBJ2-3	TGTGCCAGCAGCTTAGCGCAAACGACAGTCACAGATACGCAGTATTTT	CASSLAQTTVTDTQYF
TRBV27	.	.	TRBJ2-3	TGTGCCAGCACCCTTCGAAGGCTGAGCACAGATACGCAGTATTTT	CASTLRRLSTDTQYF
TRBV9	.	.	TRBJ2-1	TGTGCCAGCAGCGTAGATAAAAAACAGCGTAGCTCCTACAATGAGCAGTTCTTC	CASSVDKKQRSSYNEQFF
TRBV5-4	.	.	TRBJ2-2	TGTGCCAGCACCGGTCAGGCCGGGGCCGGGGAGCTGTTTTTT	CASTGQAGAGELFF
TRBV25-1	.	.	TRBJ1-6	TGTGCCAGCAGACGGAGGGGCATGGATTCACCCCTCCACTTT	CASRRRGMDSPLHF
TRBV6-5	.	.	TRBJ2-1	TGTGCCAGCAGTCTACAGGGATCCTACAATGAGCAGTTCTTC	CASSLQGSYNEQFF
TRBV4-1	.	once	TRBJ1-1	TGCGCCAGCAGCCAAGTGGCAGGGGAATGGAACACTGAAGCTTTCTTT	CASSQVAGEWNTEAFF
TRBV5-1	TRBD1	.	TRBJ1-1	TGCGCCAGCAGCTTGTCCTTACCTCGGACAGGGGTCACTGAAGCTTTCTTT	CASSLSLPRTGVTEAFF
TRBV9	.	.	TRBJ2-7	TGTGCCAGCAGCGTCAGGGCCTTCGGGTACGAGCAGTACTTC	CASSVRAFGYEQYF
TRBV4-1	.	.	TRBJ2-7	TGCGCCAGCAGCCAACAGACCGGGACCCCCAAAAGGCACTACGAGCAGTACTTC	CASSQQTGTPKRHYEQYF
TRBV7-7	.	.	TRBJ2-1	TGTGCTAGCAGCTTAGCGCGGAAACCATCAGGGAAGCGAGACAATGAGCAGTTCTTC	CASSLARKPSGKRDNEQFF
TRBV6-5	TRBD1	few	TRBJ1-6	TGTGCCAGCAGTTGGGACAGGGCTAATTCACCCCTCCACTTT	CASSWDRANSPLHF
TRBV28	TRBD1	.	TRBJ1-5	TGTGCCAGCAGATCTACAGGGGACTATCAGCCCCAGCATTTT	CASRSTGDYQPQHF
TRBV6-1	.	medium-sized	TRBJ1-5	TGTGCCAGCAGTGAAGAGGCGAATCAGCCCCAGCATTTT	CASSEEANQPQHF
TRBV7-2	TRBD1	.	TRBJ2-5	TGTGCCAGCAGCCCCTCACCAAAATCGACAGGGCTACTCCAAGAGACCCAGTACTTC	CASSPSPKSTGLLQETQYF
TRBV2	.	few	TRBJ1-6	TGTGCCAGCAGGATGAGGACAGACTATAATTCACCCCTCCACTTT	CASRMRTDYNSPLHF
TRBV7-9	TRBD1	.	TRBJ1-4	TGTGCCAGCAGCCCAGTGGGACAGATTAATGAAAAACTGTTTTTT	CASSPVGQINEKLFF
TRBV19	TRBD2	.	TRBJ2-2	TGTGCCAGTAAAGGCGGGGGGCCAATGACCGGGGAGCTGTTTTTT	CASKGGGPMTGELFF
TRBV5-4	.	.	TRBJ1-4	TGTGCCAGCAGCCCGGCCTGGGATGAAAAACTGTTTTTT	CASSPAWDEKLFF
TRBV5-1	TRBD1	.	TRBJ1-1	TGCGCCAGCAGGCAAGGACAGGAGAACACTGAAGCTTTCTTT	CASRQGQENTEAFF
TRBV9	.	once	TRBJ1-6	TGTGCCAGCAGCTTCAAGCGCCAACACCGAGGTGAAAGGTCACCCCTCCACTTT	CASSFKRQHRGERSPLHF
TRBV9	.	.	TRBJ2-1	TGTGCCAGCGGCCAAATACAGTCGACCAATGAGCAGTTCTTC	CASGQIQSTNEQFF
TRBV9	.	few	TRBJ2-5	TGTGCCAGCAGCGTAGGGACTACTGAAGAGTCCCAGTACTTC	CASSVGTTEESQYF
TRBV7-2	.	.	TRBJ2-2	TGTGCCAGCGGGGGGACCAGGGCGCGAAACACCGGGGAGCTGTTTTTT	CASGGTRARNTGELFF
TRBV4-3	.	.	TRBJ1-4	TGCGCCAGCAGCCAAGAAAAGCCAGGCAATGAAAAACTGTTTTTT	CASSQEKPGNEKLFF
TRBV5-1	TRBD1	.	TRBJ1-4	TGCGCCAGCGGCAAAGGACAGGAGAATGAAAAACTGTTTTTT	CASGKGQENEKLFF